The rows below give T cell receptor beta chains drawn from one sample of a study of T cell clones after liver transplantation. Method: immunoSEQ multiplex PCR; TCRdb's copy keeps in-frame clones and lacks some. Among more than 65,000 clones listed, 80% were seen once. Material: CD4+ T cells from blood, obtained 12 months after liver transplant. The receptor source for this set is a human patient who received a liver transplant. Some T cells may be the graft donor's. The CDR3 runs from the conserved cysteine through the conserved F or W. D genes are given only for firm matches. A clone size is listed for some rows: how often the clone was seen (once, few, many), or a class if it is expanded.

J | size | V | D | DNA | CDR3
TRBJ2-3 | NA | TRBV11-2 | TRBD2 | TGTGCCAGCAGGGGGATTAGGAGCGGGAGCCGGAACGGGCAGTATTTT | CASRGIRSGSRNGQYF
TRBJ2-3 | NA | TRBV5-1 | TRBD2 | TGCGCCAGCAGCTTTGGGACTAGCGGGAGCAGCCCAGATACGCAGTATTTT | CASSFGTSGSSPDTQYF
TRBJ1-5 | NA | TRBV28 | NA | TGTGCCAGCAGTTTGAACAGAGATCAGCCCCAGCATTTT | CASSLNRDQPQHF
TRBJ2-1 | NA | TRBV15 | NA | TGTGCCACCAGCAACCAGAAGGCCCATGAGCAGTTCTTC | CATSNQKAHEQFF
TRBJ1-5 | NA | TRBV27 | TRBD1 | TGTGCCAGCACGGACAGGGGGCTTAGCAATCAGCCCCAGCATTTT | CASTDRGLSNQPQHF
TRBJ2-5 | once | TRBV30 | NA | TGTGCCTGGAGTGTGGGAGAGACCCAGTACTTC | CAWSVGETQYF
TRBJ1-1 | NA | TRBV5-4 | NA | TGTGCCAGCAGCTTGGGTCCGAGCACTGAAGCTTTCTTT | CASSLGPSTEAFF
TRBJ2-3 | NA | TRBV6-6 | NA | TGTGCCAGCAGTTACTTGGGGGGCATTGGTCCCGATACGCAGTATTTT | CASSYLGGIGPDTQYF
TRBJ2-1 | NA | TRBV6-5 | NA | TGTGCCAGCACCGACCGGGCAGACTTATACAATGAGCAGTTCTTC | CASTDRADLYNEQFF
TRBJ2-5 | NA | TRBV7-3 | NA | TGTGCCAGCAGCTTAAGTGGAGCGGCCGGTGGAGAGACCCAGTACTTC | CASSLSGAAGGETQYF
TRBJ2-5 | once | TRBV19 | TRBD2 | TGTGCCAGTAGTATGAGGGGGACTAGCGGGAGAGGGGAGACCCAGTACTTC | CASSMRGTSGRGETQYF
TRBJ1-1 | NA | TRBV10-1 | NA | TGCGCCAGCAGTGCTACAGGGCACACTGAAGCTTTCTTT | CASSATGHTEAFF
TRBJ2-1 | NA | TRBV6-5 | TRBD2 | TGTGCCAGCAGATCCCCGGGACTAACCCATGAGCAGTTCTTC | CASRSPGLTHEQFF
TRBJ2-2 | NA | TRBV11-2 | TRBD2 | TGTGCCAGCGGATGGACTAGCGGAGTCTACGGGGAGCTGTTTTTT | CASGWTSGVYGELFF
TRBJ2-7 | NA | TRBV19 | TRBD2 | TGTGCCAGTAGTACCCAGGGACTAGCGGGAGACGAGCAGTACTTC | CASSTQGLAGDEQYF
TRBJ1-2 | NA | TRBV5-1 | NA | TGCGCCAGCAGCTTGGCCGGGCAGGAAAGCTACACCTTC | CASSLAGQESYTF
TRBJ2-3 | NA | TRBV19 | NA | TGTGCCAGTAGGCAGACAGGCTGGGGCGCAGATACGCAGTATTTT | CASRQTGWGADTQYF
TRBJ2-3 | NA | TRBV7-8 | TRBD2 | TGTGCCAGCAGCCCTTCCGGGGCTCTAGCGGGATTCACAGATACGCAGTATTTT | CASSPSGALAGFTDTQYF
TRBJ1-1 | NA | TRBV7-2 | NA | TGTGCCAGCACCCCACAGGGATGGACTGAAGCTTTCTTT | CASTPQGWTEAFF
TRBJ1-1 | NA | TRBV19 | NA | TGTGCCAGTAGTATCCGGAACACTGAAGCTTTCTTT | CASSIRNTEAFF
TRBJ2-3 | NA | TRBV10-2 | TRBD2 | TGCGCCAGTCCCCCTACTAGCGGGGGATTCACAGATACGCAGTATTTT | CASPPTSGGFTDTQYF
TRBJ2-2 | few | TRBV7-3 | NA | TGTGCCAGCAGCTTAAACAGCGTTGGCACCGGGGAGCTGTTTTTT | CASSLNSVGTGELFF
TRBJ2-1 | NA | TRBV5-1 | TRBD2 | TGCGCCAACAGCTTGGTACCAGCGGGAGACAATGAGCAGTTCTTC | CANSLVPAGDNEQFF
TRBJ1-2 | NA | TRBV6-1 | NA | TGTGCCAGCAGTGGAAGGGGGGTCGGCTACACCTTC | CASSGRGVGYTF
TRBJ2-6 | NA | TRBV5-1 | NA | TGCGCCAGCGGCACAGGGCTCAGCTCTGGGGCCAACGTCCTGACTTTC | CASGTGLSSGANVLTF
TRBJ2-5 | NA | TRBV5-4 | NA | TGTGCCAGCAGCCGGGACGGTCCCGCAGAGACCCAGTACTTC | CASSRDGPAETQYF
TRBJ1-2 | NA | TRBV11-2 | NA | TGTGCCAGCAGCCCCCCGACAGCCAACTATGGCTACACCTTC | CASSPPTANYGYTF
TRBJ1-1 | NA | TRBV28 | NA | TGTGCCAGCAATCAGTTCCCAGAAGCTTTCTTT | CASNQFPEAFF
TRBJ2-3 | NA | TRBV18 | TRBD1 | TGTGCCAGCACGGGACAGAACACAGATACGCAGTATTTT | CASTGQNTDTQYF
TRBJ2-7 | NA | TRBV5-1 | NA | TGCGCCAGCAGCTTGGGGGACAACCTAATATACTACGAGCAGTACTTC | CASSLGDNLIYYEQYF
TRBJ2-7 | NA | TRBV5-6 | NA | TGTGCCAGCAGCTGGGGGACGGACAACTACGAGCAGTACTTC | CASSWGTDNYEQYF
TRBJ1-1 | NA | TRBV28 | NA | TGTGCCAGCAGGGGGACGGGTAGAGGGCCTGAAGCTTTCTTT | CASRGTGRGPEAFF
TRBJ1-1 | NA | TRBV18 | TRBD1 | TGTGCCAGCGCCATTGGGACAGGGGGCGCGTCAGTTTCTGAAGCTTTCTTT | CASAIGTGGASVSEAFF
TRBJ2-1 | few | TRBV9 | NA | TGTGCCAGCAGCGTAGGGAGGGCGTTAAATGAGCAGTTCTTC | CASSVGRALNEQFF
TRBJ2-5 | NA | TRBV5-4 | TRBD2 | TGTGCCAGCAGCTTGACAGCGGGAGTGGGGGAGACCCAGTACTTC | CASSLTAGVGETQYF
TRBJ1-4 | NA | TRBV29-1 | NA | TGCAGCGTTGCGCTGGGAAATGAAAAACTGTTTTTT | CSVALGNEKLFF
TRBJ1-3 | NA | TRBV28 | TRBD1 | TGTGCCAGCAGCTCGACAGGGTCCGGAAACACCATATATTTT | CASSSTGSGNTIYF
TRBJ2-1 | NA | TRBV2 | TRBD2 | TGTGCCAGTTCTACCGGGACTAGCGGGTGGGGCTCCTACAATGAGCAGTTCTTC | CASSTGTSGWGSYNEQFF
TRBJ2-3 | NA | TRBV4-1 | NA | TGCGCCAGCAGCACCAACGTAAAGGGGTCGGATACGCAGTATTTT | CASSTNVKGSDTQYF
TRBJ2-1 | NA | TRBV5-1 | TRBD2 | TGCGCCAGCAGCCCGGGACGTCCGGGGGGTGAGCAGTTCTTC | CASSPGRPGGEQFF
TRBJ2-3 | NA | TRBV29-1 | NA | TGCAGCGTTGTCGGGGGTAGAAGAGATACGCAGTATTTT | CSVVGGRRDTQYF
TRBJ1-3 | NA | TRBV7-2 | NA | TGTGCCAGCAGCTTAATGGCGCGTGGGTTAAACACCATATATTTT | CASSLMARGLNTIYF